A single TCR beta chain is shown here with its context. What it recognizes is unknown. CDR3 length: 15 residues. The germline V gene encodes CDR1 DFQATT and CDR2 SNEGSKA (reference sequence). V dropped 5 bases and J dropped 2; count of bases not matched to a gene: 6. The sample is drawn from a study of early T cells in non-severe SARS-CoV-2 infection. Study background: The input, bulk RNA from unsorted whole blood, was sequenced, and chains were unpaired.

Study-wide points: Comparison of clonotypes with VDJdb favored anti-spike CD8 responses while missing private and CD4 specificities.

Attachment of unique molecular identifiers to individual cDNA molecules was performed. TCRdb reanalysed the 5' RACE reads using MiXCR and keeps one entry per CDR3 protein. The data contain over 60,000 distinct CDR3 sequences, roughly 10% of them singletons. The sequence was collected from an adult who was a healthcare worker with PCR-confirmed SARS-CoV-2 infection or an uninfected control (not recorded which). The chain joins TRBV20-1 to TRBJ2-2, with 9 positions matching TRBD1. The sequencing sample was made of whole blood. Here the CDR3 DNA reads TGCAGTGCTGGACAGGGGCGTGTAAACACCGGGGAGCTGTTTTTT. The encoded protein is CSAGQGRVNTGELFF.